This T cell receptor beta chain was profiled in a study of early T cells in non-severe SARS-CoV-2 infection. cDNA molecules, individually, were tagged with unique molecular identifiers. TCRdb re-derived calls from the 5' RACE reads in MiXCR, one entry per CDR3 protein. The table lists 30,000 to 40,000 distinct CDR3 sequences, roughly 6% of them singletons. The sequence was collected from an adult who was a healthcare worker with PCR-confirmed SARS-CoV-2 infection or an uninfected control (not recorded which). The specimen sequenced was whole blood.

CDR3 loop: CSVEGPGQATYEQYF. The CDR3 DNA reads TGCAGCGTTGAGGGGCCGGGACAGGCAACCTACGAGCAGTACTTC. The chain uses TRBV29-1 and TRBJ2-7; 8 bases map to TRBD1. The CDR3 is made up of 15 amino acids. V lost 3 bases and J lost 2; bases outside the gene matches: 9. Looked up from germline, CDR1 is SQVTM and CDR2 is ANQGSEA.